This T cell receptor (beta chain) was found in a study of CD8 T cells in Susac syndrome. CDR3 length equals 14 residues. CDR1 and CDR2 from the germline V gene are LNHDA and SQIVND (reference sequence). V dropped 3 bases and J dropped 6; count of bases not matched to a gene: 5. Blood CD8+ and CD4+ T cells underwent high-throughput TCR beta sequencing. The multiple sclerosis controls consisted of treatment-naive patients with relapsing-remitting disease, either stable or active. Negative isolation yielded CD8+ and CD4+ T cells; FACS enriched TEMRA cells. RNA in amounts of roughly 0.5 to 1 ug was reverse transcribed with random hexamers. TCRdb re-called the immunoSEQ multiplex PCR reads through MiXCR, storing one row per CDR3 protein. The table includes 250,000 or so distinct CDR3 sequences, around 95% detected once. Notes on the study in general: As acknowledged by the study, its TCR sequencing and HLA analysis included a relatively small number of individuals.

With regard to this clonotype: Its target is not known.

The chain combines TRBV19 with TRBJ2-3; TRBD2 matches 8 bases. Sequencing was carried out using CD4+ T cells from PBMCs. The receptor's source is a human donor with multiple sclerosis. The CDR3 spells CASSISAGEDTQYF. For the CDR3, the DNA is TGTGCCAGTAGTATCTCAGCGGGAGAGGATACGCAGTATTTT.